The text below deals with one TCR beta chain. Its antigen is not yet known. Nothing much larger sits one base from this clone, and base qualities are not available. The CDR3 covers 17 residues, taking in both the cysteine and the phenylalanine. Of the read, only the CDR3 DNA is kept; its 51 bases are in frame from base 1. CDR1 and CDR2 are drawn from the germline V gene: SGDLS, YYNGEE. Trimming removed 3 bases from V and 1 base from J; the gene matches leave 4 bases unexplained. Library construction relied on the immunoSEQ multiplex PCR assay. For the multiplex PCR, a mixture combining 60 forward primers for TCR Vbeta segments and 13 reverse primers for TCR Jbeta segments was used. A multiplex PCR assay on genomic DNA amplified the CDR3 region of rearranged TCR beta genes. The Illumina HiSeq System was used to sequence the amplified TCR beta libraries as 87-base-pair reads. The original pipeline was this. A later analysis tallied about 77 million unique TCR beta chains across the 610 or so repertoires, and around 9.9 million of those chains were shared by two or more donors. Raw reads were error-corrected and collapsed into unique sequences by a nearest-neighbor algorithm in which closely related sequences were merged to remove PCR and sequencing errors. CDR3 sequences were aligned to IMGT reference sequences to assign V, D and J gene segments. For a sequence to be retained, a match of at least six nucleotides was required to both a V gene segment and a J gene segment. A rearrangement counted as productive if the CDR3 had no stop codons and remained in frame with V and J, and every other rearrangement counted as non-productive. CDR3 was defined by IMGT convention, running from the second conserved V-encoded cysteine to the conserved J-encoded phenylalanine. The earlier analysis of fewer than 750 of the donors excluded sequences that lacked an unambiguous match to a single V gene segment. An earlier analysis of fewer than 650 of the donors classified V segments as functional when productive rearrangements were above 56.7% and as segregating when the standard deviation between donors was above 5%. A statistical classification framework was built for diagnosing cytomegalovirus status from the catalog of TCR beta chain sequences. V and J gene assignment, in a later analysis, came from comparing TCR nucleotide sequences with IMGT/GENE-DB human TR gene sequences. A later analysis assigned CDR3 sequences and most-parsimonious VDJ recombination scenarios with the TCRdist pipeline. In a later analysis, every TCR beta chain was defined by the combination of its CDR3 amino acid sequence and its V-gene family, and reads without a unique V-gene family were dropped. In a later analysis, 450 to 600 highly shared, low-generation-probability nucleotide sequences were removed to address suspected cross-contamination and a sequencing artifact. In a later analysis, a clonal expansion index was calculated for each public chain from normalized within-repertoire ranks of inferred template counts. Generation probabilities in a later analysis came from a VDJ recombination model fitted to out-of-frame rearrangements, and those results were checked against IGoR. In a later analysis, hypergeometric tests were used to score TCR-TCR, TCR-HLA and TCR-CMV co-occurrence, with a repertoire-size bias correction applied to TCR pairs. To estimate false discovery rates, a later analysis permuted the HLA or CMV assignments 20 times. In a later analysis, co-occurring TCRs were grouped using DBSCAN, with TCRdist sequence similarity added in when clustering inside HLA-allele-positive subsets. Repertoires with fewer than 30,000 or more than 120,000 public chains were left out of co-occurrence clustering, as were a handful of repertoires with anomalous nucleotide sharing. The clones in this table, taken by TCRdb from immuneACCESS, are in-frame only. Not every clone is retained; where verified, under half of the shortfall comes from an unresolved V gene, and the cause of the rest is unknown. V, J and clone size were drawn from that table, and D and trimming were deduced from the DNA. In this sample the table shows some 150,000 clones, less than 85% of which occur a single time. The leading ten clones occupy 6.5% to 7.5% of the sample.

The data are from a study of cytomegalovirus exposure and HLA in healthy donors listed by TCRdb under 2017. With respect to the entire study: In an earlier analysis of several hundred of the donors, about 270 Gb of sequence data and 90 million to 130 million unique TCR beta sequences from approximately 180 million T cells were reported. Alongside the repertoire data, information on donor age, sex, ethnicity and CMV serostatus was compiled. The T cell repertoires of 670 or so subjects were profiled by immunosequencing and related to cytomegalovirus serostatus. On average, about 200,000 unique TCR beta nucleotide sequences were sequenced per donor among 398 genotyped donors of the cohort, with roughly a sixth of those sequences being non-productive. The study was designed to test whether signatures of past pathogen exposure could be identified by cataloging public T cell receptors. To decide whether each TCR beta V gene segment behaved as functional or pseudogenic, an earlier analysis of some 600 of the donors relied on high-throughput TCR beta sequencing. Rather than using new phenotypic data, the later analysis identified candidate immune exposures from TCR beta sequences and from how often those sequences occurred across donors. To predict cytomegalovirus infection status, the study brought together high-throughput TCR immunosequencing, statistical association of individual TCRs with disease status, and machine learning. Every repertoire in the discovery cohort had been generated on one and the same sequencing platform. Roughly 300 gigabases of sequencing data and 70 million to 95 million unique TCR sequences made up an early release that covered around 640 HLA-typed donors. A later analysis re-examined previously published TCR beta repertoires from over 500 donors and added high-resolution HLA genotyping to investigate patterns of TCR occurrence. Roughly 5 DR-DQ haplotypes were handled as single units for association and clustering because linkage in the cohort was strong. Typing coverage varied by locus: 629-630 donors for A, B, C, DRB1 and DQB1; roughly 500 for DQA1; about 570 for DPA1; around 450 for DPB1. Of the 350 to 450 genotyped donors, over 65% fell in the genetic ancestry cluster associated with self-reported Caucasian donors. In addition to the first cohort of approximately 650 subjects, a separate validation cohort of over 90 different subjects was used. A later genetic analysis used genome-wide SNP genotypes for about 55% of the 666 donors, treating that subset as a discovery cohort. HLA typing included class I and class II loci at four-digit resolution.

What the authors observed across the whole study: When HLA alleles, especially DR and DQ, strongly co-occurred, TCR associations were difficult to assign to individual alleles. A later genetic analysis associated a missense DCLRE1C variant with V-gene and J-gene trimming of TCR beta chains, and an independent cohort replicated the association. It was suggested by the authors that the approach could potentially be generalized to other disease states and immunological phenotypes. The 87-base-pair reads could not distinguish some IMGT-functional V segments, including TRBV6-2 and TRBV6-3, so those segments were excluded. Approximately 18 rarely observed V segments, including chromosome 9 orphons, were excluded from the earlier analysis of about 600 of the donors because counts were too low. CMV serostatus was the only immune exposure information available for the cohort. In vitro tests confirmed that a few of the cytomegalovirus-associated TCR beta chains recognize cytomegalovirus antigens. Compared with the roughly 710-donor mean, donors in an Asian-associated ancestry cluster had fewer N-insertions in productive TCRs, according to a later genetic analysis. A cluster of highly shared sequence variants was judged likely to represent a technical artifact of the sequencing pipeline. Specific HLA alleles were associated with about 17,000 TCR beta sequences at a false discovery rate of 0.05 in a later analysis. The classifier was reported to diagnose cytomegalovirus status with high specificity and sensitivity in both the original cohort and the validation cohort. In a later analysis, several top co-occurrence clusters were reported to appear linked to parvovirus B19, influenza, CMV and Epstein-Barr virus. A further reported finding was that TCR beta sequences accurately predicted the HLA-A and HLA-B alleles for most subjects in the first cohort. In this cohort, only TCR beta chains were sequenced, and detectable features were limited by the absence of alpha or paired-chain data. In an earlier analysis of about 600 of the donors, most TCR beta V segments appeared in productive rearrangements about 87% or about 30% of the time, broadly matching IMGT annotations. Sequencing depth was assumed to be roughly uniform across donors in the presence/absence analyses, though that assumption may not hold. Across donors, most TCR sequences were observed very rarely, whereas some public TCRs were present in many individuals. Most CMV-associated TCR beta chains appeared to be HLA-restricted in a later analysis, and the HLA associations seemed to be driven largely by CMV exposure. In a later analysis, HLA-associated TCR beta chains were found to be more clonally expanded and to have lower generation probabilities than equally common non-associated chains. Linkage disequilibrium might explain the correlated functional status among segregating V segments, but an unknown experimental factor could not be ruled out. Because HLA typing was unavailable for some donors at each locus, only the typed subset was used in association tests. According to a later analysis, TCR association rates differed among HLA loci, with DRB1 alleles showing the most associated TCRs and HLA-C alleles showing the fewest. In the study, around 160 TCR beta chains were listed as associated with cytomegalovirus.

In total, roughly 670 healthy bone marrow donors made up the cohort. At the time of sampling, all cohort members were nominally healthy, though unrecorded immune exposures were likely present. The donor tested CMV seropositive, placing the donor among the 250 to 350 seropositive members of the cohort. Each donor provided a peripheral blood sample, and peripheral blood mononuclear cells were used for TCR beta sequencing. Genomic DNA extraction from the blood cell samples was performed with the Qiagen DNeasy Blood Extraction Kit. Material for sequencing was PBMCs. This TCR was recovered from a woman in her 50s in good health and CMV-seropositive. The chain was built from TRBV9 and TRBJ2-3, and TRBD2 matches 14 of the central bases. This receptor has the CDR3 CASSAGTSGGGTDTQYF. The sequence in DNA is TGTGCCAGCAGCGCGGGGACTAGCGGGGGAGGCACAGATACGCAGTATTTT.